This is a list of T cell receptor beta chains from one sample in a study of beta chain features in type 1 diabetes. TCRdb's table, derived via immunoSEQ multiplex PCR, lists solely in-frame clones and lacks some. Found here are about 130,000 clones, about 8.7% of them singletons; the top ten hold 0.68%. The sample consisted of central memory CD4+ T cells from blood. These receptors came from a man aged 18 to 35 in good health. The CDR3 runs from the conserved cysteine through the conserved F or W. D genes are given only for firm matches. Clone sizes are given selectively: once, few, many, or a class where the clone is expanded.

d_call	v_call	j_call	clone_size	cdr3_aa	cdr3_nt
-	TRBV5-1	TRBJ2-3	few	CASSSPSQADTQYF	TGCGCCAGCAGTTCTCCCTCCCAGGCAGATACGCAGTATTTT
-	TRBV5-5	TRBJ1-5	-	CASSRDNSNQPQHF	TGTGCCAGCAGCCGGGACAATAGCAATCAGCCCCAGCATTTT
-	TRBV5-1	TRBJ2-2	many	CASSLAPGHTGELFF	TGCGCCAGCAGCTTGGCGCCAGGGCACACCGGGGAGCTGTTTTTT
-	TRBV25-1	TRBJ1-3	few	CASSEYSGPRPGNTIYF	TGTGCCAGCAGTGAATATAGTGGGCCGCGTCCTGGAAACACCATATATTTT
TRBD1	TRBV11-2	TRBJ1-6	few	CASSLGGDRNYNSPLHF	TGTGCCAGCAGCTTAGGGGGGGACAGAAACTATAATTCACCCCTCCACTTT
TRBD1	TRBV7-9	TRBJ1-3	-	CASSLMGQHINTIYF	TGTGCCAGCAGCTTGATGGGACAGCATATTAACACCATATATTTT
-	TRBV7-9	TRBJ2-3	-	CASSFGHLSTDTQYF	TGTGCCAGCAGCTTTGGACACCTGAGCACAGATACGCAGTATTTT
-	TRBV18	TRBJ1-5	-	CASSPPVNFRANQPQHF	TGTGCCAGCTCACCACCGGTTAACTTCAGGGCAAATCAGCCCCAGCATTTT
TRBD2	TRBV7-9	TRBJ2-5	-	CASSARLAEQETQYF	TGTGCCAGCAGCGCTAGACTAGCGGAACAAGAGACCCAGTACTTC
-	TRBV5-4	TRBJ1-1	few	CASSLEGDVGTEAFF	TGTGCCAGCAGCTTGGAGGGGGATGTGGGCACTGAAGCTTTCTTT
-	TRBV13	TRBJ2-1	few	CASSLTHGRASYNEQFF	TGTGCCAGCAGCTTAACCCATGGCAGGGCCTCCTACAATGAGCAGTTCTTC
TRBD1	TRBV2	TRBJ2-5	few	CASMKGQGEELTQYF	TGTGCCAGCATGAAGGGTCAGGGGGAAGAGTTGACCCAGTACTTC
-	TRBV5-4	TRBJ2-7	many	CASSLPGRNREEQYF	TGTGCCAGCAGCTTGCCCGGCAGGAATCGTGAAGAGCAGTACTTC
TRBD2	TRBV6-5	TRBJ2-5	few	CASSSQLAGETQYF	TGTGCCAGCAGTTCACAACTAGCGGGAGAGACCCAGTACTTC
-	TRBV7-8	TRBJ2-7	-	CASSLYGESSYEQYF	TGTGCCAGCAGCTTATACGGGGAGAGCTCCTACGAGCAGTACTTC
-	TRBV2	TRBJ2-1	-	CASSGRQPSVNEQFF	TGTGCCAGCAGTGGCCGACAGCCATCGGTCAATGAGCAGTTCTTC
TRBD1	TRBV7-9	TRBJ2-3	few	CASLSWTGSPTDTQYF	TGTGCCAGCCTCTCCTGGACAGGGTCGCCCACAGATACGCAGTATTTT
TRBD2	TRBV5-1	TRBJ2-3	few	CASTTTAGTPDTQYF	TGCGCCAGCACTACTACAGCGGGGACCCCGGATACGCAGTATTTT
-	TRBV7-2	TRBJ2-1	-	CASSPSIDRNNEQFF	TGTGCCAGCAGCCCGTCGATTGACAGAAACAATGAGCAGTTCTTC
-	TRBV7-2	TRBJ2-7	-	CASSPGGSYEQYF	TGTGCCAGCAGCCCCGGAGGGTCCTACGAGCAGTACTTC
-	TRBV28	TRBJ1-2	few	CASRVGQKYGYTF	TGTGCCAGCAGAGTAGGACAGAAGTATGGCTACACCTTC
-	TRBV4-2	TRBJ1-4	-	CASSQDRLNEKLFF	TGTGCCAGCAGCCAAGACAGGCTGAATGAAAAACTGTTTTTT
TRBD2	TRBV5-4	TRBJ2-2	few	CASSPGGRANTGELFF	TGTGCCAGCAGCCCCGGAGGGAGGGCGAACACCGGGGAGCTGTTTTTT
TRBD2	TRBV11-2	TRBJ2-5	-	CASTLRGVETQYF	TGTGCCAGCACCCTACGGGGGGTGGAGACCCAGTACTTC
-	TRBV19	TRBJ2-5	-	CASSRAYQETQYF	TGTGCCAGTAGTAGGGCCTACCAAGAGACCCAGTACTTC
TRBD1	TRBV5-1	TRBJ1-2	few	CASSVRSTGGAEGYTF	TGCGCCAGCAGCGTACGCTCGACAGGGGGCGCGGAGGGCTACACCTTC
-	TRBV7-2	TRBJ1-5	-	CASSLEPNQPQHF	TGTGCCAGCAGCTTAGAGCCAAATCAGCCCCAGCATTTT
TRBD2	TRBV5-1	TRBJ2-1	-	CASSGGTSVYNEQFF	TGCGCCAGCAGCGGAGGGACTAGCGTCTACAATGAGCAGTTCTTC
-	TRBV7-2	TRBJ1-2	-	CASSRPGSGYGYTF	TGTGCCAGCAGCCGGCCGGGAAGTGGATATGGCTACACCTTC
TRBD2	TRBV29-1	TRBJ2-3	few	CSVFSGGAGDTQYF	TGCAGCGTTTTTAGCGGGGGGGCCGGAGATACGCAGTATTTT
TRBD2	TRBV5-1	TRBJ2-7	many	CASRSGLDARQYF	TGCGCCAGCAGATCGGGACTAGACGCAAGGCAGTACTTC
TRBD2	TRBV5-4	TRBJ2-5	-	CASTSGGETQYF	TGTGCCAGCACAAGCGGGGGGGAGACCCAGTACTTC
-	TRBV2	TRBJ1-4	few	CASRIGGDNEKLFF	TGTGCCAGCAGGATAGGAGGGGATAATGAAAAACTGTTTTTT
TRBD1	TRBV16	TRBJ2-6	-	CASRLGQGLSGANVLTF	TGTGCCAGCCGGTTGGGACAGGGCCTCTCGGGGGCCAACGTCCTGACTTTC
TRBD1	TRBV10-3	TRBJ2-7	few	CAISEKGQGAGEQYF	TGTGCCATCAGTGAGAAGGGACAGGGGGCTGGCGAGCAGTACTTC
TRBD1	TRBV11-2	TRBJ1-1	-	CASSDRVHTEAFF	TGTGCCAGCAGCGACAGGGTCCACACTGAAGCTTTCTTT
-	TRBV7-2	TRBJ2-1	many	CASSDWNNEQFF	TGTGCCAGCAGTGACTGGAACAATGAGCAGTTCTTC
TRBD1	TRBV11-3	TRBJ1-6	few	CASSLGGTADSPLHF	TGTGCCAGCAGCTTAGGAGGGACAGCGGATTCACCCCTCCACTTT
TRBD1	TRBV5-1	TRBJ2-1	few	CASRLGQDNNEQFF	TGCGCCAGCAGGCTAGGACAGGACAACAATGAGCAGTTCTTC
TRBD1	TRBV6-5	TRBJ2-7	-	CASSYSGGQGYEQYF	TGTGCCAGCAGTTACTCCGGGGGACAGGGTTACGAGCAGTACTTC
-	TRBV7-2	TRBJ2-5	few	CASSQNRETQYF	TGTGCCAGCAGCCAAAACAGGGAGACCCAGTACTTC
-	TRBV4-2	TRBJ2-3	many	CASSPYQDTQYF	TGTGCCAGCAGCCCCTACCAAGATACGCAGTATTTT
-	TRBV28	TRBJ2-7	-	CASLTGTGHHEQYF	TGTGCCAGTCTCACCGGGACTGGGCACCACGAGCAGTACTTC
-	TRBV4-3	TRBJ1-1	-	CASSQDFSGKAFF	TGCGCCAGCAGCCAAGATTTTTCGGGGAAAGCTTTCTTT
TRBD1	TRBV5-1	TRBJ1-1	-	CASSKTGQNTEAFF	TGCGCCAGCTCGAAGACAGGGCAGAACACTGAAGCTTTCTTT
-	TRBV4-3	TRBJ2-6	-	CASSQVSAGANVLTF	TGCGCCAGCAGCCAAGTCTCCGCTGGGGCCAACGTCCTGACTTTC
-	TRBV6-1	TRBJ2-7	-	CASSEALVRAGDYEQYF	TGTGCCAGCAGTGAAGCGCTTGTGAGGGCAGGGGACTACGAGCAGTACTTC
TRBD1	TRBV2	TRBJ1-2	few	CASSGDRGGYTF	TGTGCCAGCAGTGGGGACAGGGGAGGCTACACCTTC
-	TRBV20-1	TRBJ2-4	few	CSADTWNIQYF	TGCAGTGCTGACACGTGGAACATTCAGTACTTC